This TCR beta chain originates from a study of immune evolution from preneoplasia to lung adenocarcinoma. The data were produced by immunoSEQ multiplex PCR, yet TCRdb's version contains in-frame clones alone and is incomplete. Of under 45,000 clones in the sample, 65% to 80% were seen once. The V gene lost 10 bases and the J gene lost 0 bases, with 10 bases spanning the gap. This CDR3 has 12 amino acids. Germline V gene sequence: CDR1 MDHEN, CDR2 SYDVKM. The source material was FFPE invasive lung adenocarcinoma tissue. This TCR was sampled from a person between 55 and 69 years old with lung adenocarcinoma. This chain links TRBV28 with TRBJ2-7; D is undetermined. For the CDR3, the DNA is TGTGCCACGATCGACCCCTCCTACGAGCAGTACTTC. Its protein product is CATIDPSYEQYF.